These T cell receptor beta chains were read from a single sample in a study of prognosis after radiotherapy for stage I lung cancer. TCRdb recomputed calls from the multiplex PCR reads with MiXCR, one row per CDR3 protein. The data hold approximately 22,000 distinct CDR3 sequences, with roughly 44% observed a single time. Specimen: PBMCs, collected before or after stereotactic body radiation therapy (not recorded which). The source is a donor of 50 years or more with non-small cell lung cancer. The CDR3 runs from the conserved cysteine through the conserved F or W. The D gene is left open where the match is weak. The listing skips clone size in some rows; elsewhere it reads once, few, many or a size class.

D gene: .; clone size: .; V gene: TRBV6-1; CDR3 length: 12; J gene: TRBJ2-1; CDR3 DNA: TGTGCCAGCAGCGGTACCTACAATGAGCAGTTCTTC; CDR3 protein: CASSGTYNEQFF
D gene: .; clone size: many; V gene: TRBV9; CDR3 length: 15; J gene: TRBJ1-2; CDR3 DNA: TGTGCCAGCAGCGTAGACTGGCAGAAAAACTATGGCTACACCTTC; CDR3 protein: CASSVDWQKNYGYTF
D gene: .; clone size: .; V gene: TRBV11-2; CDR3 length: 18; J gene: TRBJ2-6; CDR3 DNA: TGTGCCAGCAGCCTAGACGGGGGTGGGGGCTCTGGGGCCAACGTCCTGACTTTC; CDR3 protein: CASSLDGGGGSGANVLTF
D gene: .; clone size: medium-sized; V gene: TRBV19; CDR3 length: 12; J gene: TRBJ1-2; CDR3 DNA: TGTGCCAGTCGACAGTCTAACTATGGCTACACCTTC; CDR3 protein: CASRQSNYGYTF
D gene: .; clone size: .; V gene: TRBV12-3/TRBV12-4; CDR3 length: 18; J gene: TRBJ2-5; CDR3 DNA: TGTGCCAGCAGTTTTCCCAGGGGTTTGGTACCGGGCCCAGAGACCCAGTACTTC; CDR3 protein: CASSFPRGLVPGPETQYF
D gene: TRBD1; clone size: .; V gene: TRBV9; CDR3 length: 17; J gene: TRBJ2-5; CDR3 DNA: TGTGCCTGCAGCCCCAGGGACAGGGAACCTCAGATAGAGACCCAGTACTTC; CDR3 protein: CACSPRDREPQIETQYF
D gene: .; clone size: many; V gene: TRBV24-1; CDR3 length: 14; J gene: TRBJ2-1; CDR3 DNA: TGTGCCACCAGTGAGGGGGCAGTACGCAATGAGCAGTTCTTC; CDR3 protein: CATSEGAVRNEQFF
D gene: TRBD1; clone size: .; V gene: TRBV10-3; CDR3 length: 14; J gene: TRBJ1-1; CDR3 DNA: TGTGCCATCAGGATGGGACAGGTCAACACTGGAGCTTTCTTT; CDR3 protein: CAIRMGQVNTGAFF
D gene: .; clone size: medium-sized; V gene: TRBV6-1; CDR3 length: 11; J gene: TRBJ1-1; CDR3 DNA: TGTGCCAGCAGAGGTTTCGCGGGGGCTTTCTTT; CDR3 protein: CASRGFAGAFF
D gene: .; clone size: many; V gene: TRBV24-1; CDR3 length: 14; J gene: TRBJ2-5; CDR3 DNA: TGTGCCACCAGTGAACCGGACAGTATAGAGACCCAGTACTTC; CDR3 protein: CATSEPDSIETQYF
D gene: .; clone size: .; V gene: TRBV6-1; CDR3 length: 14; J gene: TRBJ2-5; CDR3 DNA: TGTGCCAACAGTGAAATTACTAGTCAAGAGACCCAGTACTTC; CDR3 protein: CANSEITSQETQYF
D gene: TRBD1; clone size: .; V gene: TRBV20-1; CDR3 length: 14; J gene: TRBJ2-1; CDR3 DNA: TGCAGTGCTAGAGGGAACAGGGGGCGGAATGAGCAGTTCTTC; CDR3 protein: CSARGNRGRNEQFF
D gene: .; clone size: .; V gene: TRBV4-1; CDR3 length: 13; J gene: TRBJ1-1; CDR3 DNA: TGCGCCAGCAGCCAAGCACGGGCCACTGAAGCTTTCTTT; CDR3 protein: CASSQARATEAFF
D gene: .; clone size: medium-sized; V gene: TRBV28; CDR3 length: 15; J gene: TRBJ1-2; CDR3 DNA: TGTGCCAGCAGTTTCCCCACAGGGCAACGCTATGGCTACACCTTC; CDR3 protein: CASSFPTGQRYGYTF
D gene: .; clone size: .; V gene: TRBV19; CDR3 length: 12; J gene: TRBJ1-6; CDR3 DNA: TGTGCCAGTAGACGACAGCATTCACCCCTCCACTTT; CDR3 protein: CASRRQHSPLHF
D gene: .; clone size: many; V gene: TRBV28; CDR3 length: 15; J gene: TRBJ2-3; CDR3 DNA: TGTGCCAGCAGCCCACTGGACGATAGCACAGATACGCAGTATTTT; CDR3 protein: CASSPLDDSTDTQYF
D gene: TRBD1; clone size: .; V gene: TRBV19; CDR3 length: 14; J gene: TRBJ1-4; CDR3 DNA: TGTGCCAGTAGCGCGACAGGGCCAAATGAAAAACTGTTTTTT; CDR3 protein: CASSATGPNEKLFF
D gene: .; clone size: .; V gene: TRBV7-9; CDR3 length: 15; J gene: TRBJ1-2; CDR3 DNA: TGTGCCAGCAGCTTAGGATGGGAGGGTAACTATGGCTACACCTTC; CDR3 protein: CASSLGWEGNYGYTF
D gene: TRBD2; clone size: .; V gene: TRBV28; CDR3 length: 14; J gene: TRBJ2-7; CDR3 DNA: TGTGCCAGCAGTACCGGGACTAGCGGGAACGAGCAGTACTTC; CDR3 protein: CASSTGTSGNEQYF
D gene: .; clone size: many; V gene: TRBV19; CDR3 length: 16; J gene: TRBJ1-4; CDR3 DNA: TGTGCCAGTAGTAATCCCTCCAGTGGGAGCAATGAAAAACTGTTTTTT; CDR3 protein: CASSNPSSGSNEKLFF
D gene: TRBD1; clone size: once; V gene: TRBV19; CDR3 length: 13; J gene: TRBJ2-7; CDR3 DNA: TGTGCCAGGGTCGGACAGGGGGTCGACGAGCAGTACTTC; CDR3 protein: CARVGQGVDEQYF
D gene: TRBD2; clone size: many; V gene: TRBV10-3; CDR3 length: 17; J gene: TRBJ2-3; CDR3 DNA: TGTGCCATCAGTGAGGTTCTAGCGGGAATGGGCACAGATACGCAGTATTTT; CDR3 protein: CAISEVLAGMGTDTQYF
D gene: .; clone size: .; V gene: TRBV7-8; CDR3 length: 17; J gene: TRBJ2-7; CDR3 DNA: TGTGCCAGCAGCTACGACCCGCTGCGCGGGGACAACTACGAGCAGTACTTC; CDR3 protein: CASSYDPLRGDNYEQYF
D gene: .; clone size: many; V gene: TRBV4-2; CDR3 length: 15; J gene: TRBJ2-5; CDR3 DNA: TGTGCCAGCAGCCCTTCTCAGGGTGGAGGGGAGACCCAGTACTTC; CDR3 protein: CASSPSQGGGETQYF
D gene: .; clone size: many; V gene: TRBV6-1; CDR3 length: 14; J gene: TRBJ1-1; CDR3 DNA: TGTGCCAGCACCTCCAGGGGCAGAAACACTGAAGCTTTCTTT; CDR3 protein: CASTSRGRNTEAFF